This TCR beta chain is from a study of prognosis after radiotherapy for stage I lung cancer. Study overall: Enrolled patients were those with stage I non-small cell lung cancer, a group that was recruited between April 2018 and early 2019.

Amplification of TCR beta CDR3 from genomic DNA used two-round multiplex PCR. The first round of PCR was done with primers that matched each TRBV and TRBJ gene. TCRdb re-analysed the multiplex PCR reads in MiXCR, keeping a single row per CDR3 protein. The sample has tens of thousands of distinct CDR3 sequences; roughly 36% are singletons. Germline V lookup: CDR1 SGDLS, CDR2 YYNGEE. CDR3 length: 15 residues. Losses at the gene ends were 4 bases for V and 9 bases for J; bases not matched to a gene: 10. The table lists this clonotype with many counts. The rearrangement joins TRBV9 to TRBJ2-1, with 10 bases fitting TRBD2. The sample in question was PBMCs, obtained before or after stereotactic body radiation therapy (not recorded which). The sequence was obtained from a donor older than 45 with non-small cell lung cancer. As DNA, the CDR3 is TGTGCCAGCAGCAAAGGAGCTAGCGGGAGAGGTGAGCAGTTCTTC. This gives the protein CASSKGASGRGEQFF.